This TCR beta chain was captured in a study of T cells in Graves' hyperthyroidism and ophthalmopathy. Only a few counts were recorded for this clonotype. Its matching antigen is unknown. Germline values: CDR1 SGHTA, CDR2 FQGNSA. The CDR3 extends over 14 amino acids. V was pared by 4 bases and J by 2 bases, with 11 bases between. TCR beta CDR3 regions were amplified from RNA. HTBI primers were used for first-round RT-PCR of the TCR CDR3. TCRdb reprocessed the multiplex PCR reads via MiXCR and lists one record per CDR3 protein. Altogether about 570,000 distinct CDR3 sequences are present, 11% to 15% being singletons, with the ten largest covering approximately 15%. General study results and limits: Most clonotypes expanded in thyroid above 0.001 were likewise present in blood.

Absent ophthalmopathy progression within 18 months defined stable Graves' hyperthyroidism. The chain combines TRBV7-2 with TRBJ2-5; D possibly uses TRBD1 or TRBD2 (6 bases each). The receptor comes from a woman in her thirties or forties with Graves' hyperthyroidism. Sequencing input: blood. In nucleotides, the CDR3 is TGTGCCAGCAGCTCGGGGGCGGCACAAGAGACCCAGTACTTC. This gives the protein CASSSGAAQETQYF.